This T cell receptor (beta chain) appears in the sequencing data of a study of cytomegalovirus exposure and HLA in healthy donors. Study-wide background: An early release of data contained 75 million to 90 million unique TCRs, which came from HLA-typed donors.

PCR was performed using 60 Vbeta and 13 Jbeta primers. The protocol was immunoSEQ multiplex PCR, while the TCRdb copy is restricted to in-frame clones and leaves out a portion. This sample has 150,000 to 200,000 clones, with roughly three quarters found just once. Sequenced material: PBMCs. This clonotype originated in a woman in her fifties or sixties in good health and CMV-seronegative.

The DNA of the CDR3 is TGTGCCAGCAGCGGGGGGACTAGCGCCTACAATGAGCAGTTCTTC. This encodes CASSGGTSAYNEQFF. The rearrangement joins TRBV5-4 to TRBJ2-1; TRBD2 matches 10 bases. Germline V lookup: CDR1 SGHNT, CDR2 YYREEE (reference sequence). Trimming at V came to 4 bases and at J to 2 bases, leaving 3 bases not matched to a gene. This CDR3 is built from 15 residues. Filled out from reference TRBV5-4 and TRBJ2-1, the complete variable domain reads ETGVTQSPTHLIKTRGQQVTLRCSSQSGHNTVSWYQQALGQGPQFIFQYYREEENGRGNFPPRFSGLQFPNYSSELNVNALELDDSALYLCASSGGTSAYNEQFFGPGTRLTVL.